This T cell receptor (beta chain) emerged from a study of T cells after yellow fever vaccination. The CDR3 length is 13 residues. Losses at the gene ends were 9 bases for V and 4 bases for J; bases not matched to a gene: 7. CDR1 and CDR2 from the germline V gene are SNHLY and FYNNEI. TCRdb reprocessed the 5' RACE reads via MiXCR and lists one record per CDR3 protein. The sample records 500,000 to 650,000 distinct CDR3 sequences, roughly an eighth being singletons. This clonotype was found a few times. The sequence was collected from a man aged 25 to 40 who received the YFV17D yellow fever vaccine. The sample consisted of PBMCs, taken on the day of the yellow fever booster vaccination. The J gene is TRBJ2-7, the V gene TRBV2, with TRBD1 matching over 9 bases. This CDR3 reads CARRDRETYEQYF. The DNA of the CDR3 is TGTGCCAGAAGGGACAGGGAGACATACGAGCAGTACTTC.